This is a list of T cell receptor beta chains from one sample in a study of tumor and adjacent non-tumor tissue in lung cancer. Via MiXCR, TCRdb re-called the multiplex PCR reads, giving one row per CDR3 protein. Counted here are approximately 70,000 distinct CDR3 sequences, around three quarters occurring once; the ten biggest clones make up 28%. Sample: lung tumor tissue. These receptors were obtained from a man in his sixties with non-small cell lung cancer. The CDR3 runs from the conserved cysteine through the conserved F or W. Each record gives: J gene, V gene, D gene, clone size, CDR3 protein, CDR3 DNA. D genes are given only for firm matches. A clone size is listed for some rows: how often the clone was seen (once, few, many), or a class if it is expanded.

j_call: TRBJ2-7; v_call: TRBV20-1; d_call: -; clone_size: -; cdr3_aa: CSADPWTLSYEQYF; cdr3_nt: TGCAGTGCTGACCCCTGGACCCTCTCCTACGAGCAGTACTTC
j_call: TRBJ1-2; v_call: TRBV29-1; d_call: -; clone_size: many; cdr3_aa: CSVEVGRTRGYTF; cdr3_nt: TGCAGCGTTGAAGTCGGTCGGACGAGAGGCTACACCTTC
j_call: TRBJ2-7; v_call: TRBV6-1; d_call: TRBD2; clone_size: -; cdr3_aa: CASSDAGAESSYEQYF; cdr3_nt: TGTGCCAGCAGTGACGCGGGAGCCGAAAGCTCCTACGAGCAATACTTC
j_call: TRBJ2-3; v_call: TRBV20-1; d_call: -; clone_size: -; cdr3_aa: CSAILRVNTDTRYF; cdr3_nt: TGCAGTGCTATACTCCGGGTTAACACAGATACGCGGTATTTT
j_call: TRBJ2-7; v_call: TRBV28; d_call: TRBD2; clone_size: -; cdr3_aa: CASRAGLGNSYEHYF; cdr3_nt: TGTGCCAGCAGGGCAGGACTAGGGAACTCCTACGAGCATTACTTC
j_call: TRBJ2-1; v_call: TRBV7-8; d_call: -; clone_size: few; cdr3_aa: CVSSTNRVYNEQFF; cdr3_nt: TGTGTCAGCAGCACGAACAGAGTCTACAATGAGCAGTTCTTC
j_call: TRBJ1-5; v_call: TRBV20-1; d_call: TRBD1; clone_size: -; cdr3_aa: CSARGQGRQPQNF; cdr3_nt: TGCAGTGCTAGAGGACAGGGACGGCAGCCCCAGAATTTT
j_call: TRBJ2-2; v_call: TRBV20-1; d_call: TRBD2; clone_size: -; cdr3_aa: CNATLEGGSETGELFF; cdr3_nt: TGCAATGCTACTTTAGAGGGAGGGTCGGAGACCGGGGAGCTGTTTTTT
j_call: TRBJ2-1; v_call: TRBV12-3/TRBV12-4; d_call: TRBD2; clone_size: many; cdr3_aa: CASSLPQRDHNEQFF; cdr3_nt: TGTGCCAGCAGTTTACCTCAGCGGGATCACAATGAGCAGTTCTTC
j_call: TRBJ1-6; v_call: TRBV6-5; d_call: TRBD1; clone_size: -; cdr3_aa: CASRNRGPLQF; cdr3_nt: TGTGCCAGCAGAAACAGGGGGCCCCTCCAATTT
j_call: TRBJ1-1; v_call: TRBV20-1; d_call: -; clone_size: medium-sized; cdr3_aa: CSAKYTEAFF; cdr3_nt: TGCAGTGCTAAGTACACTGAAGCTTTCTTT
j_call: TRBJ2-4; v_call: TRBV29-1; d_call: -; clone_size: few; cdr3_aa: CSVGDMVNIQYF; cdr3_nt: TGTAGCGTTGGGGACATGGTAAACATTCAGTACTTC
j_call: TRBJ2-3; v_call: TRBV12-3/TRBV12-4; d_call: -; clone_size: -; cdr3_aa: CVSSFSADTQYF; cdr3_nt: TGTGTCAGCAGTTTCAGCGCAGATACGCAGTATTTT
j_call: TRBJ1-2; v_call: TRBV29-1; d_call: -; clone_size: once; cdr3_aa: CSAEGGGYGHTF; cdr3_nt: TGCAGCGCCGAAGGTGGGGGATATGGCCACACCTTC
j_call: TRBJ1-1; v_call: TRBV7-9; d_call: -; clone_size: -; cdr3_aa: CASSLVNRVTEAFF; cdr3_nt: TGTGCCAGCAGTTTAGTCAACAGGGTCACTGAAGCTTTCTTT
j_call: TRBJ1-2; v_call: TRBV20-1; d_call: -; clone_size: -; cdr3_aa: CNARGGTDTYCYTF; cdr3_nt: TGCAATGCTAGAGGGGGGACGGACACCTACTGCTACACCTTC
j_call: TRBJ1-1; v_call: TRBV5-5; d_call: -; clone_size: -; cdr3_aa: CASSWGVNTEAIF; cdr3_nt: TGTGCCAGCAGCTGGGGAGTAAACACTGAAGCTATCTTT
j_call: TRBJ1-1; v_call: TRBV20-1; d_call: TRBD1; clone_size: medium-sized; cdr3_aa: CSARRTGLMNTEAFF; cdr3_nt: TGCAGTGCTAGAAGGACAGGGCTGATGAACACTGAAGCTTTCTTT
j_call: TRBJ2-3; v_call: TRBV28; d_call: -; clone_size: many; cdr3_aa: CASSLWGRGDTQYF; cdr3_nt: TGTGCCAGCAGTTTATGGGGGAGAGGGGATACGCAGTATTTT
j_call: TRBJ2-5; v_call: TRBV11-1; d_call: -; clone_size: -; cdr3_aa: CASSKDTYQVAQYF; cdr3_nt: TGTGCCAGCAGCAAAGACACGTACCAAGTGGCCCAATACTTC
j_call: TRBJ2-5; v_call: TRBV11-2; d_call: -; clone_size: -; cdr3_aa: CVSSTVGWEETQYF; cdr3_nt: TGTGTCAGCAGCACCGTCGGCTGGGAAGAGACCCAGTACTTC
j_call: TRBJ2-7; v_call: TRBV7-9; d_call: -; clone_size: -; cdr3_aa: CVSSLDGTYSPFEQYF; cdr3_nt: TGTGTCAGCAGCTTAGACGGGACGTATTCCCCCTTCGAGCAGTACTTC
j_call: TRBJ2-3; v_call: TRBV20-1; d_call: -; clone_size: -; cdr3_aa: CSVRYPRLTGVDTQYF; cdr3_nt: TGCAGTGTTAGGTATCCGAGACTAACGGGAGTGGATACGCAGTATTTT